The 14 T cell receptor beta chains listed next were all sequenced from one sample in a study of T-cell memory formation after mild COVID-19. TCRdb processed the 5' RACE reads anew with MiXCR; each CDR3 protein has one entry. The table shows around 90,000 distinct CDR3 sequences, with less than 15% occurring only once. The source material was PBMCs or a T cell subset sorted from them (not recorded which). The receptors derive from an adult woman who had mild COVID-19 (a few samples of this study predate the infection). Cell type and time point are not known.

This clonotype qualifies as medium-sized. This chain uses TRBV4-1 with TRBJ2-2, with TRBD2 matching 9 bases. Germline trimming cut 4 bases from V and 0 bases from J; bases unmatched to any gene: 6. The CDR3 totals 17 residues. The germline V gene has CDR1 MGHRA and CDR2 YSYEKL. CDR3 sequence reads: CASSLLGLASNTGELFF. For the CDR3, the DNA is TGCGCCAGCAGCCTCCTCGGACTAGCGTCGAACACCGGGGAGCTGTTTTTT.

The chain links TRBV5-5 to TRBJ1-2; no clear D. The V end was cut by 4 bases, the J end by 6 bases, with 16 bases between. The CDR3 length is 14 residues. The germline V gene has CDR1 SGHKS and CDR2 YYEKEE (reference sequence). The CDR3 region has the DNA TGTGCCAGCAGCCCAGGAACCCCCTACCATGGCTACACCTTC. Translation: CASSPGTPYHGYTF.

V gene TRBV3-1 combines with J gene TRBJ1-2, with a weak D call TRBD1 (6 bases). CDR3 length: 15 residues. The ends were cut back, 3 bases at V and 7 bases at J, with 18 bases in the middle. Germline assignment: CDR1 LGHDT and CDR2 YNNKEL (reference sequence). The CDR3 region has the DNA TGTGCCAGCAGCCATACCGGACAGACCGTGCGTGGCTACACCTTC. Its translation is CASSHTGQTVRGYTF.

This clonotype showed up just a few times. CDR3 sequence reads: CASSVGTSGTPYEQYF. The DNA for the CDR3 is TGTGCCAGCAGCGTTGGGACTAGCGGGACCCCTTACGAGCAGTACTTC. J is TRBJ2-7 and V is TRBV7-6; 13 positions agree with TRBD2. Trimming cost V 5 bases and J 4 bases; bases outside gene matches: 8. CDR3 length: 16 amino acids. CDR1 SGHVS and CDR2 FNYEAQ come from the germline V gene.

In its sample, this clonotype was seen a few times. The V gene is TRBV7-6, the J gene TRBJ2-2; no firm D call. The germline V gene encodes CDR1 SGHVS and CDR2 FNYEAQ. CDR3 size: 13 residues. V lost 4 bases and J 3 bases, leaving 6 bases between the germline ends. The chain's CDR3 is CASSSYYTGELFF. CDR3 DNA: TGTGCCAGCAGCTCCTATTACACCGGGGAGCTGTTTTTT.

This rearrangement joins TRBV7-9 to TRBJ2-5; 9 bases match TRBD1. This CDR3 is built from 17 residues. Germline values: CDR1 SEHNR, CDR2 FQNEAQ (reference sequence). Unmatched junction bases numbered 14, after V lost 6 bases and J lost 3 bases. Written as DNA, the CDR3 is TGTGCCAGCAGTTTTCCTACAGGGGGCGCTTGGAAAGAGACCCAGTACTTC. Protein product: CASSFPTGGAWKETQYF.

The J gene is TRBJ2-7, the V gene TRBV27; TRBD2 matches 7 bases. The germline CDR1 and CDR2 sequences are MNHEY and SMNVEV (reference sequence). Unmatched junction bases numbered 10, after V lost 5 bases and J lost 6 bases. This CDR3 is built from 14 residues. This CDR3 reads CASSPGGGGSEQYF. CDR3 nucleotide sequence: TGTGCCAGCAGTCCGGGGGGAGGAGGCAGCGAGCAGTACTTC.

The rearrangement joins TRBV20-1 to TRBJ2-1, with 9 bases lining up with TRBD1. Looked up from germline, CDR1 is DFQATT and CDR2 is SNEGSKA (reference sequence). The CDR3 spans 14 residues. V was pared by 0 bases and J by 7 bases, with 4 bases of the junction left unmatched. CDR3 DNA sequence: TGCAGTGCTAGAGATTGGGACAGGGTAAATGAGCAGTTCTTC. Translation gives CSARDWDRVNEQFF.

The sample holds a few counts of this clonotype. This rearrangement joins TRBV2 to TRBJ2-3; D gene ambiguous. The V and J ends lost 7 bases and 1 base respectively, with 12 bases between them. This CDR3 comprises 14 residues. In germline, CDR1 is SNHLY, CDR2 FYNNEI. The CDR3 DNA is TGTGCCAGCACTCCATCGCCGGGCACAGATACGCAGTATTTT. It encodes CASTPSPGTDTQYF. Full variable domain (missing parts from reference TRBV2 and TRBJ2-3): EPEVTQTPSHQVTQMGQEVILRCVPISNHLYFYWYRQILGQKVEFLVSFYNNEISEKSEIFDDQFSVERPDGSNFTLKIRSTKLEDSAMYFCASTPSPGTDTQYFGPGTRLTVL.

The chain has TRBV24-1 and TRBJ2-7; 8 bases line up with TRBD2. CDR1 is KGHDR and CDR2 is SFDVKD in the germline V gene. Trimming at V came to 5 bases and at J to 4 bases, leaving 12 bases not matched to a gene. This CDR3 contains 16 residues. The CDR3 here is CATSGPSGGVLYEQYF. Written as DNA, the CDR3 is TGTGCCACCAGTGGGCCGTCCGGGGGGGTTTTGTACGAGCAGTACTTC.

This clonotype came up once. This chain connects TRBV15 to TRBJ1-4; tentatively, D is TRBD1 (6 bases). CDR3 length: 13 amino acids. Trimming took 9 bases from V and 8 from J, leaving 16 bases between them. CDR1 LNHNV and CDR2 YYDKDF come from the germline V gene (reference sequence). CDR3 bases: TGTGCCACGGGAGACAGGTCACGGGAAAAACTGTTTTTT. Translating gives CATGDRSREKLFF.

The chain links TRBV13 to TRBJ1-2; no clear D gene. CDR1 PRHDT and CDR2 FYEKMQ come from the germline V gene (reference sequence). V lost 1 base and J 7 bases, leaving 10 bases between the germline ends. This CDR3 has 13 residues. The CDR3 is CASSLAAGGGYTF. The CDR3 DNA sequence: TGTGCCAGCAGCTTAGCTGCAGGCGGTGGCTACACCTTC.

This clonotype was seen only a few times. V gene TRBV7-9 combines with J gene TRBJ2-3; D is ambiguous. The V end was cut by 1 base, the J end by 0 bases, with 11 bases between. Germline V gene sequence: CDR1 SEHNR, CDR2 FQNEAQ (reference sequence). CDR3 length: 16 amino acids. Written as DNA, the CDR3 is TGTGCCAGCAGCTTAGGGTATTCCCTTAGCACAGATACGCAGTATTTT. It codes for CASSLGYSLSTDTQYF.

This clonotype was picked up many times. The chain uses TRBV7-2 and TRBJ2-6; 12 bases line up with TRBD2. Germline CDR1 SGHTA, CDR2 FQGNSA. The trim removed 3 bases at V and 1 base at J, leaving 10 bases unmatched. The length of the CDR3 is 20 residues. The CDR3 DNA reads as TGTGCCAGCAGCTTTCCTTCCGGGACTAGCGGGCCATCTGGGGCCAACGTCCTGACTTTC. Translating it yields CASSFPSGTSGPSGANVLTF.